The present entry profiles one T cell receptor beta chain with its context. Its antigen is unknown. The CDR3 loop spans 14 amino acids. Per germline, CDR1 SEHNR and CDR2 FQNEAQ (reference sequence). J gave up 5 bases and V 5 bases, and 1 base lay outside the gene matches. Sequencing templates came from extracted RNA that was reverse transcribed into cDNA. TCRdb's copy holds only in-frame clones and misses some; the assay was immunoSEQ multiplex PCR. The sample consists of more than 95,000 clones, 60% to 65% of them appearing once. The sample comes from a study of CD8+ T cells in alopecia areata. Study information: It was oral tofacitinib, at 5 to 10 mg twice daily, that treated patients received.

Whole-study results and caveats: Many expanded lesional clones persisted in scalp and blood during tofacitinib. One nonresponder makes the tie between baseline CD8+ expansion and response uncertain.

Treatment described: oral pan-JAK inhibitor, 5-10 mg twice daily. Peripheral blood and lesional scalp punch biopsies came from alopecia areata patients. The chain carries TRBV7-9 and TRBJ1-5, with 12 bases matching TRBD1. Here the sequenced sample was CD4+ T cells sorted from blood, taken at week 4, from a patient treated with tofacitinib. This TCR came from a human donor with alopecia areata. The CDR3 protein is CASSGTGGDQPQHF. CDR3 DNA: TGTGCCAGCAGCGGGACAGGGGGCGATCAGCCCCAGCATTTT.